This is a list of T cell receptor beta chains from one sample in a study of blood T cell repertoires in COVID-19. Only in-frame clones appear in the TCRdb table, and some are missing; sequencing was by immunoSEQ multiplex PCR. This sample has about 230,000 clones, with 70% to 90% found just once. The sequencing sample was made of peripheral blood. The source is a woman aged 18-29 years who had recovered from COVID-19. Both conserved end residues are part of each CDR3. D genes are given only for firm matches.

J | D | V | CDR3
TRBJ1-6 | TRBD1 | TRBV7-9 | CASSYSGTEGSPLHF
TRBJ1-2 | - | TRBV4-1 | CASWRGGNYGYTF
TRBJ1-1 | - | TRBV6-5 | CASSYSLEADYYEAFF
TRBJ1-3 | TRBD1 | TRBV6-5 | CASNRQGFAGNTIYF
TRBJ2-3 | TRBD1 | TRBV24-1 | CATRMRTGGTDTQYF
TRBJ2-2 | TRBD2 | TRBV27 | CASSLYSGRAGTGELFF
TRBJ1-4 | TRBD1 | TRBV27 | CASSLSLRGQRGSSTNEKLFF
TRBJ2-1 | TRBD1 | TRBV10-1 | CASSEDRDRINNEQFF
TRBJ2-5 | TRBD2 | TRBV7-2 | CASSLLESRDYPQETQYF
TRBJ1-2 | - | TRBV7-2 | CASSSQFGGDNYGYTF
TRBJ2-7 | - | TRBV12-3/TRBV12-4 | CASSLVGSEQYF
TRBJ2-5 | - | TRBV3-1/TRBV3-2 | CASSPGGGTQYF
TRBJ2-1 | TRBD2 | TRBV24-1 | CATSDRLAGSYNEQFF
TRBJ2-2 | - | TRBV11-3 | CASSAWAHAGELFF
TRBJ2-7 | TRBD1 | TRBV6-2/TRBV6-3 | CASSYGAGGYEQYF
TRBJ1-5 | - | TRBV7-9 | CASSLSSNQPQHF
TRBJ1-5 | TRBD1 | TRBV13 | CASSLNRGSNQPQHF
TRBJ2-7 | TRBD2 | TRBV12-3/TRBV12-4 | CASSFWTSREQYF
TRBJ2-7 | - | TRBV6-6 | CATFYEQYF
TRBJ2-1 | TRBD2 | TRBV2 | CASNPGGGNNEQFF
TRBJ2-3 | TRBD1 | TRBV29-1 | CSVGTGGVDTQYF
TRBJ2-1 | TRBD1 | TRBV5-3 | CARSCHIGQGTIYNEQFF
TRBJ2-2 | TRBD2 | TRBV10-3 | CASQGTSGYTGELFF
TRBJ2-3 | TRBD2 | TRBV7-6 | CASSPLAGSTDTQYF
TRBJ2-3 | TRBD2 | TRBV9 | CASSVGPLAGGPDTQYF
TRBJ1-1 | TRBD1 | TRBV6-5 | CATRQGSGENTEAFF
TRBJ2-7 | - | TRBV18 | CASSPGRGYEQYF
TRBJ2-7 | - | TRBV14 | CASSQGLANEQYF
TRBJ2-7 | - | TRBV27 | CASSLIRDYEQYF
TRBJ2-2 | TRBD2 | TRBV5-4 | CASSRSGRGRTGELFF
TRBJ1-2 | - | TRBV5-4 | CASSFDILPTHF
TRBJ2-7 | - | TRBV9 | CASSTAAGQDYEQYF
TRBJ2-7 | TRBD2 | TRBV6-5 | CASSPSTSGSREQYF
TRBJ2-3 | TRBD2 | TRBV6-5 | CASLSLAGGGDTQYF
TRBJ2-7 | TRBD1 | TRBV30 | CAWSIGTGGYEQYF
TRBJ1-2 | TRBD1 | TRBV6-2/TRBV6-3 | CASSYEGQGWGYTF
TRBJ2-5 | TRBD1 | TRBV5-4 | CASSDDINRGTQYF
TRBJ2-1 | TRBD2 | TRBV7-2 | CASSLQLAGEQFF
TRBJ1-2 | TRBD1 | TRBV10-3 | CAISEGDRPAWGNGYTF
TRBJ2-7 | - | TRBV29-1 | CSVEGDSYEQYF
TRBJ1-5 | TRBD1 | TRBV2 | CASSVLRDRRNQPQHF
TRBJ2-1 | TRBD2 | TRBV9 | CASSEGTSGGEQFF
TRBJ2-6 | - | TRBV4-1 | CASSLLAGVPGANVLTF
TRBJ2-1 | TRBD2 | TRBV13 | CASSLGRDYIADNEQFF
TRBJ2-1 | - | TRBV10-3 | CAISETGNNEQFF
TRBJ1-1 | - | TRBV7-3 | CASSLITDTEAFF
TRBJ2-7 | TRBD2 | TRBV4-1 | CASSQGASGGYEQYF
TRBJ2-3 | TRBD2 | TRBV5-4 | CASSRESGRAVTDTQYF
TRBJ2-7 | TRBD1 | TRBV12-3/TRBV12-4 | CASSRQGYEQYF
TRBJ2-7 | TRBD1 | TRBV2 | CASRDSGPGTESSYEQYF
TRBJ2-7 | - | TRBV9 | CASSVAGQPPYEQYF
TRBJ2-7 | - | TRBV11-3 | CASSLGATYEQYF
TRBJ1-1 | - | TRBV7-9 | CASSFYRVDTEAFF
TRBJ2-5 | TRBD1 | TRBV10-3 | CAIRGQGAGETQYF
TRBJ2-3 | - | TRBV5-1 | CASSYETGRPTDTQYF
TRBJ2-3 | TRBD2 | TRBV5-6 | CASSLGGSSSTDTQYF
TRBJ2-1 | TRBD1 | TRBV6-5 | CASTKGTGLYNEQFF
TRBJ2-7 | TRBD1 | TRBV16 | CASSQSQYTATGLRYEQYF
TRBJ2-1 | - | TRBV5-6 | CASSLADYYNEQFF
TRBJ1-2 | - | TRBV10-3 | CAISDGRRGGYGYTF